Below, 23 T cell receptor beta chains from the same sample are listed, as sequenced in a study of blood T cells in healthy people across ages. Alongside a J-beta primer mix, a sample-barcoded 5' primer served in a second PCR lasting about 7 to 11 cycles. One entry per CDR3 protein, called by TCRdb with MiXCR from the 5' RACE reads. The table has around 990,000 distinct CDR3 sequences, around 27% seen once. In addition, the sample was reused for a study of T cells of mothers and their children.

Sequenced: blood. The receptors shown here come from a girl aged 2-10 years in good health.

This clonotype was counted ten times or more. The V call is TRBV5-5, the J call TRBJ1-4; TRBD1 matches 7 bases. CDR1 and CDR2 from the germline V gene are SGHKS and YYEKEE (reference sequence). This CDR3 is built from 13 residues. With 3 bases clipped from V and 7 bases from J, the junction kept 3 bases outside the gene matches. The CDR3 DNA sequence: TGTGCCAGCAGCTCGGGACAGTTTGAAAAACTGTTTTTT. It specifies CASSSGQFEKLFF. Full variable domain (missing parts from reference TRBV5-5 and TRBJ1-4): DAGVTQSPTHLIKTRGQQVTLRCSPISGHKSVSWYQQVLGQGPQFIFQYYEKEERGRGNFPDRFSARQFPNYSSELNVNALLLGDSALYLCASSSGQFEKLFFGSGTQLSVL.

This clonotype occurred a few times. V usage is TRBV3-1 and J usage is TRBJ2-5, with unresolved D. Germline V gene lookup returns CDR1 LGHDT and CDR2 YNNKEL (reference sequence). V shed 0 bases and J shed 4 bases, with 3 bases lying between them. The CDR3 is 12 residues long. CDR3 DNA: TGTGCCAGCAGCCAAGAGTTAGAGACCCAGTACTTC. Protein sequence: CASSQELETQYF.

V is TRBV4-1 and J is TRBJ2-3, with 14 positions matching TRBD2. From germline, CDR1 is MGHRA and CDR2 YSYEKL. The CDR3 loop spans 20 amino acids. The junction had 14 bases not matched to a gene; V was cut back by 2 bases and J by 4 bases. The CDR3 here is CASSQLGTSGRKRKADTQYF. The CDR3 nucleotides are TGCGCCAGCAGCCAACTTGGGACTAGCGGGAGAAAAAGAAAGGCAGATACGCAGTATTTT.

This clonotype was picked up a small number of times. The V and J genes are TRBV29-1 and TRBJ2-7; D possibly corresponds to TRBD1 (6 bases). Germline lookup yields CDR1 SQVTM and CDR2 ANQGSEA. The CDR3 runs 13 residues. The V end lost 7 bases, the J end lost 2 bases, and 15 bases lay between the germline ends. The CDR3 DNA sequence: TGCAGCGCCATAAGGGGGACAACCTACGAGCAGTACTTC. This gives the protein CSAIRGTTYEQYF.

This chain connects TRBV4-1 to TRBJ1-2; D not resolved. The CDR3 sequence is 15 residues long. Looked up from germline, CDR1 is MGHRA and CDR2 is YSYEKL. With 0 bases removed from V and 0 bases from J, the gap between germline ends came to 8 bases. CDR3 coding DNA: TGCGCCAGCAGCCAAGATACAGTAGCTAACTATGGCTACACCTTC. Protein product: CASSQDTVANYGYTF.

The chain has TRBV4-3 and TRBJ1-2; a weak D match, TRBD1 (6 bases). Trimming took off 0 bases at V and 4 bases at J, with 18 bases between the two ends. Germline CDR1 is LGHNA and CDR2 is YSLEER. The CDR3 has 17 residues. The CDR3 DNA is TGCGCCAGCAGCCAAGATGGGGGAGGGGGAAATTCCTATGGCTACACCTTC. This codes for CASSQDGGGGNSYGYTF.

This clonotype has more than one count but fewer than ten. The CDR3 protein is CASSLGGTPTYEQYF. CDR3 DNA: TGTGCCAGCAGCTTAGGCGGCACCCCGACCTACGAGCAGTACTTC. The chain couples TRBV11-2 to TRBJ2-7; no clear D. CDR1 is SGHAT, CDR2 FQNNGV, per germline. V lost 1 base to trimming and J lost 2 bases, with 12 bases between them. The CDR3 has 15 residues. Full variable domain (missing parts from reference TRBV11-2 and TRBJ2-7): EAGVAQSPRYKIIEKRQSVAFWCNPISGHATLYWYQQILGQGPKLLIQFQNNGVVDDSQLPKDRFSAERLKGVDSTLKIQPAKLEDSAVYLCASSLGGTPTYEQYFGPGTRLTVT.

The V gene is TRBV4-1, the J gene TRBJ1-4; 8 bases match TRBD1. J lost 0 bases, V lost 6 bases, and 6 bases had no gene match. CDR1 MGHRA and CDR2 YSYEKL come from the germline V gene. This CDR3 contains 16 residues. As DNA, the CDR3 is TGCGCCAGCAGGCATCCGGGACAGGCAACTAATGAAAAACTGTTTTTT. Amino acids: CASRHPGQATNEKLFF.

The rearrangement uses TRBV20-1 and TRBJ2-5; TRBD1 might be the D (5 bases). The CDR3 extends over 17 amino acids. Germline CDR1 reads DFQATT; CDR2 reads SNEGSKA (reference sequence). The V end was cut by 6 bases, the J end by 4 bases, with 27 bases between. CDR3 DNA sequence: TGCAGTGCCTCCCCCTCGCCAGGGATGTTTGCAGTAGAGACCCAGTACTTC. It translates to CSASPSPGMFAVETQYF.

J is TRBJ2-1 and V is TRBV20-1, with 12 bases identical to TRBD2. The CDR3 sequence is 15 residues long. Trimming at V came to 6 bases and at J to 10 bases, leaving 13 bases not matched to a gene. Germline values: CDR1 DFQATT, CDR2 SNEGSKA (reference sequence). This CDR3 reads CSANHLAGGRSEQFF. The CDR3 DNA reads TGCAGTGCCAATCATCTAGCGGGGGGGCGTAGCGAGCAGTTCTTC.

CDR3 sequence reads: CATSTGGLGLYQETQYF. CDR3 sequence (DNA): TGTGCCACCAGCACTGGCGGTCTCGGTTTGTACCAAGAGACCCAGTACTTC. V and J are TRBV15 and TRBJ2-5; D is uncertain. Germline assignment: CDR1 LNHNV and CDR2 YYDKDF (reference sequence). Trimming stripped 4 bases from V and 0 bases from J, with 18 bases between. There are 17 residues in the CDR3.

The V and J genes are TRBV6-5 and TRBJ1-1; no definite D call. Germline lookup yields CDR1 MNHEY and CDR2 SVGAGI. V gave up 2 bases and J gave up 3 bases, with 7 bases separating them. The CDR3 runs to 13 residues. The CDR3, as DNA: TGTGCCAGCAGTTACCGATCGGACACTGAAGCTTTCTTT. It translates to CASSYRSDTEAFF.

The CDR3 loop reads CASSEAYGLAQYF. The CDR3 nucleotides read TGTGCCAGCAGTGAAGCCTACGGACTGGCGCAGTATTTT. The chain is built from TRBV2 and TRBJ2-3; TRBD2 might be the D (5 bases). With 0 bases removed from V and 10 bases from J, the gap between germline ends came to 11 bases. The CDR3 is 13 amino acids. Germline lookup yields CDR1 SNHLY and CDR2 FYNNEI.

V is TRBV2 and J is TRBJ1-3; tentative D call: TRBD1 (6 bases). V lost 8 bases and J 7 bases, leaving 27 bases between the germline ends. CDR3 length: 17 residues. The germline gives CDR1 SNHLY, CDR2 FYNNEI. CDR3 in amino acids: CASYLARRGVGANTIYF. CDR3 nucleotides: TGTGCCAGCTACCTCGCCCGTAGGGGGGTAGGGGCCAACACCATATATTTT.

This clonotype has just a few counts. The V gene is TRBV6-2 or TRBV6-3, the J gene TRBJ2-3; possibly TRBD1 for D (6 bases). CDR1 and CDR2 (germline): MNHEY, SVGEGT. The CDR3 runs 16 residues. With 2 bases removed from V and 4 bases from J, the gap between germline ends came to 16 bases. The CDR3 DNA is TGTGCCAGCAGTTACGGGACATCCCCCGGGGCAGATACGCAGTATTTT. Protein sequence: CASSYGTSPGADTQYF.

This clonotype was picked up a small number of times. The V and J genes are TRBV10-3 and TRBJ2-5, with D possibly TRBD2 on 5 matching bases. The J call could be wrong; TRBJ2-1 is a better fit for the DNA end. Germline-derived CDR1 and CDR2 are ENHRY and SYGVKD. This CDR3 is built from 14 residues. CDR3 in DNA: TGTGCCATCAGTTGGACCGCTGAGGGCAATGAGCAGTTCTTC. This sequence encodes CAISWTAEGNEQFF.

This clonotype was counted at least ten times. This sequence joins TRBV7-6 and TRBJ2-7; possibly TRBD1 for D (6 bases). The ends were cut back, 0 bases at V and 2 bases at J, with 8 bases in the middle. Germline lookup yields CDR1 SGHVS and CDR2 FNYEAQ. The CDR3 is 14 residues long. CDR3 region: CASSLAPGAYEQYF. For the CDR3, the DNA is TGTGCCAGCAGCTTAGCGCCAGGGGCCTACGAGCAGTACTTC.

This clonotype has more than one count but fewer than ten. This chain uses TRBV10-3 with TRBJ2-1; TRBD2 matches at 11 bases. The CDR3 runs 15 residues. CDR1 and CDR2 from the germline V gene are ENHRY and SYGVKD. With 6 bases clipped from V and 6 bases from J, the junction kept 7 bases outside the gene matches. CDR3 in amino acids: CAIRPLAGGVNEQFF. In nucleotides, the CDR3 is TGTGCCATCAGACCGCTAGCGGGGGGTGTCAATGAGCAGTTCTTC.

This sequence joins TRBV10-3 and TRBJ2-2; the match to TRBD2 covers 7 bases. Germline CDR1 is ENHRY and CDR2 is SYGVKD. Germline trimming cut 2 bases from V and 0 bases from J; bases unmatched to any gene: 3. The CDR3 runs 16 residues. CDR3 amino acids: CAISEGSGANTGELFF. CDR3 DNA sequence: TGTGCCATCAGTGAGGGGAGCGGGGCGAACACCGGGGAGCTGTTTTTT.

This clonotype has just a few counts. The rearrangement uses TRBV15 and TRBJ2-5; 8 positions match TRBD2. V dropped 3 bases and J dropped 2; count of bases not matched to a gene: 8. Germline-derived CDR1 and CDR2 are LNHNV and YYDKDF (reference sequence). The CDR3 has 16 amino acids. In DNA, the CDR3 is TGTGCCACCAGCAGCCCTAATAGCGGGGCACAAGAGACCCAGTACTTC. Translation: CATSSPNSGAQETQYF.

This clonotype appeared a few times. CDR3 DNA sequence: TGTGCCAGCAGCTTCCAATGGGACCAGAACACCGGGGAGCTGTTTTTT. This sequence encodes CASSFQWDQNTGELFF. The V call is TRBV7-9, the J call TRBJ2-2; D is perhaps TRBD1 or TRBD2 (5 bases each). The germline CDR1 and CDR2 sequences are SEHNR and FQNEAQ (reference sequence). The CDR3 runs to 16 residues. V lost 3 bases to trimming and J lost 1 base, with 12 bases between them.

This clonotype was counted between two and nine times. V and J are TRBV12-3 or TRBV12-4 and TRBJ2-5; D unresolved. The J call is doubtful: the DNA matches TRBJ2-7 better. The CDR3 is made up of 14 amino acids. As DNA, the CDR3 is TGTGCCAGCAGTACAAGACGGAACTCCTACGAGCAGTACTTC. Amino acid sequence: CASSTRRNSYEQYF.

The chain has TRBV20-1 and TRBJ2-7; TRBD2 agrees at 11 bases. CDR3 length: 15 residues. Trimming cost V 3 bases and J 5 bases; bases outside gene matches: 9. The germline gives CDR1 DFQATT, CDR2 SNEGSKA (reference sequence). The CDR3 DNA sequence: TGCAGTGCTAGCTCTATGACTAGCGGGACCAACGAGCAGTACTTC. Translated, it gives CSASSMTSGTNEQYF.